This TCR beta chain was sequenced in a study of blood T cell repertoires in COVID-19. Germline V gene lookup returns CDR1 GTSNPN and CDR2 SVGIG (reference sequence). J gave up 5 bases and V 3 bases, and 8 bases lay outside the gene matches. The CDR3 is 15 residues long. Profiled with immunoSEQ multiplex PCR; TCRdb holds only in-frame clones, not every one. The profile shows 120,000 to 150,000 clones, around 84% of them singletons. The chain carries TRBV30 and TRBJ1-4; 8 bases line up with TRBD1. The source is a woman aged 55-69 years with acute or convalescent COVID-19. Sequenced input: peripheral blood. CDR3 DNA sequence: TGTGCCTGGAGCGAATCGACAGGGGTAAATGAAAAACTGTTTTTT. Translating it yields CAWSESTGVNEKLFF. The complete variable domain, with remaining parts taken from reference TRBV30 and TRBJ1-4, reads SQTIHQWPATLVQPVGSPLSLECTVEGTSNPNLYWYRQAAGRGLQLLFYSVGIGQISSEVPQNLSASRPQDRQFILSSKKLLLSDSGFYLCAWSESTGVNEKLFFGSGTQLSVL.